The 23 T cell receptor beta chains in this list originate from one sample, sequenced in a study of blood T cells in healthy people across ages. Next came a second PCR, run for about 6 to 12 cycles, which used a sample-barcoded 5' primer along with a J-beta primer mix. MiXCR was run by TCRdb on the 5' RACE reads, yielding one entry per CDR3 protein. Found here are roughly 1.9 million distinct CDR3 sequences, about 39% of them singletons; the top ten hold 23%. Material for sequencing was blood. All receptors derive from a human donor in good health.

This rearrangement joins TRBV12-3 or TRBV12-4 to TRBJ2-7, with TRBD1 identical over 11 bases. This CDR3 spans 14 amino acids. V was clipped by 6 bases and J by 3 bases; unmatched bases: 4. CDR3 DNA: TGTGCCAGCAGATCCGGGACAGGGGGCTACGAGCAGTACTTC. This gives the protein CASRSGTGGYEQYF.

This clonotype was found a few times. This chain connects TRBV5-1 to TRBJ2-1; 7 bases match TRBD2. The CDR3 sequence is 14 residues long. Germline assignment: CDR1 SGHRS and CDR2 YFSETQ. After removal of 3 bases from V and 6 bases from J, the junction contained 6 bases not matched to a gene. The CDR3 nucleotides read TGCGCCAGCAGCTGGGGGGGGGATGCCAATGAGCAGTTCTTC. This gives the protein CASSWGGDANEQFF.

The V call is TRBV7-9, the J call TRBJ2-2; 7 positions match TRBD1. Unmatched junction bases numbered 11, after V lost 6 bases and J lost 7 bases. There are 15 residues in the CDR3. Germline V gene lookup returns CDR1 SEHNR and CDR2 FQNEAQ (reference sequence). The DNA of the CDR3 is TGTGCCAGCAGTCGAGACAGGGTTAGAAGCGGGGAGCTGTTTTTT. Translation gives CASSRDRVRSGELFF.

There are many counts of this clonotype. J is TRBJ2-7 and V is TRBV11-2, with TRBD1 matching 9 bases. This CDR3 has 17 residues. J gave up 7 bases and V 4 bases, and 17 bases lay outside the gene matches. Germline V lookup: CDR1 SGHAT, CDR2 FQNNGV. The CDR3 region is CASSYVTGGFQHGEQYF. The CDR3, as DNA: TGTGCCAGCAGCTACGTCACAGGGGGCTTTCAGCACGGAGAGCAGTACTTC.

Points on this clonotype: Its ends do not fully match the called genes, so a read error is possible. The chain carries TRBV12-3 or TRBV12-4 and TRBJ1-5, with D maybe TRBD1 (5 bases). CDR3 length equals 19 residues. The CDR3 nucleotides read TGTACCAGCAGTTTACGGGGGTTTGGCACGCGTTCCAGCAATCAGCCCCAGCATTTT. Encoded protein: CTSSLRGFGTRSSNQPQHF.

The rearrangement links TRBV10-3 to TRBJ2-1; 13 nucleotides line up with TRBD2. The CDR3 sequence is 15 residues long. J was trimmed by 7 bases and V by 6 bases; bases with no gene match: 6. CDR1 ENHRY and CDR2 SYGVKD come from the germline V gene. The DNA of the CDR3 is TGTGCCATCAGACTAGCGGGGGGGCCGTCGAATGAGCAGTTCTTC. Its translation: CAIRLAGGPSNEQFF.

In regard to this clonotype: At one end the junction does not follow the germline gene, possibly because of a read error. The rearrangement links TRBV29-1 to TRBJ2-1; 8 bases are shared with TRBD2. CDR1 and CDR2 from the germline V gene are SQVTM and ANQGSEA. This CDR3 is built from 18 residues. CDR3 coding DNA: TGCAGCGTTGAAGACGGGAGGGGCTGGGAGAGCTCCTACAATGGGCAGTTCTTC. It is translated as CSVEDGRGWESSYNGQFF.

The gene calls are TRBV30 and TRBJ1-2; the match to TRBD1 covers 8 bases. With V trimmed by 4 bases and J by 8 bases, 15 bases remained unmatched. CDR3 length: 15 residues. CDR1 and CDR2 from the germline V gene are GTSNPN and SVGIG (reference sequence). CDR3 DNA: TGTGCCTGGATCTCGAGGACAGGGCTTGTGGGAGGCTACACCTTC. Encoded protein: CAWISRTGLVGGYTF.

The chain uses TRBV7-9 and TRBJ2-1; D possibly corresponds to TRBD2 (5 bases). V was cut by 2 bases and J by 3 bases, with 11 bases left in between. Germline loops: CDR1 SEHNR, CDR2 FQNEAQ (reference sequence). This CDR3 has 15 amino acids. CDR3 loop: CASSLRTLLYNEQFF. In DNA, the CDR3 is TGTGCCAGCAGCTTAAGGACTTTGCTCTACAATGAGCAGTTCTTC.

This sequence joins TRBV5-5 and TRBJ2-5; 8 bases line up with TRBD2. V dropped 8 bases and J dropped 11; count of bases not matched to a gene: 8. The CDR3 covers 11 residues. Germline V lookup: CDR1 SGHKS, CDR2 YYEKEE (reference sequence). CDR3 protein: CASSGAYGQYF. In nucleotides, the CDR3 is TGTGCCAGTAGCGGGGCTTACGGGCAGTACTTC.

As concerns this clonotype: A much more abundant neighbour one base away suggests this may be a read error. The CDR3 here is CASSFKGWGLIYGYTF. The CDR3 bases are TGTGCCAGCAGTTTTAAGGGTTGGGGCCTGATCTATGGCTACACCTTC. This chain connects TRBV12-3 or TRBV12-4 to TRBJ1-2; possible D gene TRBD1, 5 bases. The CDR3 runs to 16 residues. The V gene lost 3 bases and the J gene lost 4 bases, with 18 bases spanning the gap.

The V and J genes are TRBV10-3 and TRBJ2-3; 7 bases align to TRBD2. The CDR3 sequence is 15 residues long. Germline trimming cut 7 bases from V and 5 bases from J; bases unmatched to any gene: 12. CDR1 ENHRY and CDR2 SYGVKD come from the germline V gene. The CDR3 spells CAINRDRGGRDTQYF. CDR3 coding DNA: TGTGCCATCAATAGGGATCGCGGGGGAAGAGATACGCAGTATTTT.

This sequence joins TRBV20-1 and TRBJ2-1, with unresolved D. The germline CDR1 and CDR2 sequences are DFQATT and SNEGSKA (reference sequence). The CDR3 extends over 16 amino acids. Trimming shortened V by 0 bases and J by 0 bases, and 12 bases separated the two germline ends. The CDR3 coding sequence is TGCAGTGCTAGAGATGTAGCTCGAAGCTCCTACAATGAGCAGTTCTTC. It translates to CSARDVARSSYNEQFF.

The V gene is TRBV20-1, the J gene TRBJ2-1; perhaps TRBD2 as D (5 bases). The CDR3 covers 14 residues. Germline values: CDR1 DFQATT, CDR2 SNEGSKA (reference sequence). V was shortened by 5 bases and J by 3 bases, with 14 bases between the two germline ends. The CDR3 coding sequence is TGCAGTGCTTTTCTGGGAGTGGGCTACAATGAGCAGTTCTTC. Amino acid sequence: CSAFLGVGYNEQFF.

CDR3 nucleotides: TGCGCCAGCAGCCAAGGGGTTGGGGGGGGACCCTACAATGAGCAGTTCTTC. Its translation: CASSQGVGGGPYNEQFF. The rearrangement joins TRBV4-3 to TRBJ2-1; 7 bases map to TRBD2. Per the germline V gene, CDR1 is LGHNA and CDR2 is YSLEER. This CDR3 is built from 17 residues. With 1 base clipped from V and 2 bases from J, the junction kept 8 bases outside the gene matches.

The genes are TRBV20-1 and TRBJ2-5; 9 bases are a match to TRBD2. Per germline, CDR1 DFQATT and CDR2 SNEGSKA (reference sequence). V lost 2 bases to trimming and J lost 0 bases; unmatched junction nucleotides: 4. This CDR3 comprises 15 residues. CDR3 coding DNA: TGCAGTGCTAGAATACTAGCGGGTTACCAAGAGACCCAGTACTTC. It translates to CSARILAGYQETQYF.

This clonotype was observed a few times. V is TRBV27 and J is TRBJ1-2; perhaps TRBD1 as D (5 bases). The germline V gene has CDR1 MNHEY and CDR2 SMNVEV (reference sequence). Trimming shortened V by 6 bases and J by 5 bases, and 16 bases separated the two germline ends. This CDR3 is built from 14 residues. CDR3 sequence (DNA): TGTGCCAGCAGCTTCCTGCAGGGAGGGTATGGCTACACCTTC. This encodes CASSFLQGGYGYTF.

This chain uses TRBV20-1 with TRBJ2-1; 12 positions match TRBD1. Germline assignment: CDR1 DFQATT and CDR2 SNEGSKA (reference sequence). The CDR3 sequence is 15 residues long. Unmatched junction bases numbered 6, after V lost 0 bases and J lost 9 bases. CDR3 sequence reads: CSARDPGTGGGEQFF. The CDR3 DNA reads as TGCAGTGCTAGAGATCCGGGGACAGGGGGCGGTGAGCAGTTCTTC.

The chain uses TRBV12-3 or TRBV12-4 and TRBJ2-5, with TRBD2 matching over 11 bases. The V gene end was trimmed by 5 bases and the J gene end by 5 bases; junction bases not matched to a gene: 10. There are 16 residues in the CDR3. CDR3 in amino acids: CASSIRLAGIPETQYF. CDR3 nucleotide sequence: TGTGCCAGCAGTATCAGACTAGCGGGGATTCCCGAGACCCAGTACTTC.

This clonotype was counted a few times. The rearrangement joins TRBV7-8 to TRBJ1-2; 7 bases fit TRBD1. The CDR3 has 17 amino acids. J gave up 6 bases and V 3 bases, and 16 bases lay outside the gene matches. Germline-derived CDR1 and CDR2 are SGHVS and FQNEAQ. CDR3 residues: CASSFKRITGTANGYTF. CDR3 DNA sequence: TGTGCCAGCAGCTTTAAACGGATAACCGGGACAGCTAATGGCTACACCTTC.

In its sample, this clonotype was seen a few times. This sequence joins TRBV5-1 and TRBJ2-6, with D possibly being TRBD2 (6 bases). The germline V gene has CDR1 SGHRS and CDR2 YFSETQ. Trimming left V 1 base short and J 0 bases short, with 11 bases between. The CDR3 is 17 residues long. The CDR3 loop reads CASSLSEGLSGANVLTF. The CDR3 DNA is TGCGCCAGCAGCTTGTCCGAGGGACTCTCTGGGGCCAACGTCCTGACTTTC.

This clonotype was observed a handful of times. J is TRBJ2-1 and V is TRBV20-1; 15 bases line up with TRBD2. Trimming removed 2 bases from V and 0 bases from J; junction bases left unmatched: 8. In germline, CDR1 is DFQATT, CDR2 SNEGSKA (reference sequence). The CDR3 totals 19 residues. The CDR3 here is CSARSLGLAGGSSYNEQFF. In DNA, the CDR3 is TGCAGTGCTAGATCGCTCGGACTAGCGGGGGGGAGCTCCTACAATGAGCAGTTCTTC.

This clonotype has only a few counts. The chain recombines TRBV6-2 or TRBV6-3 with TRBJ2-7; tentative D call: TRBD1 (5 bases). This CDR3 comprises 13 residues. In germline, CDR1 is MNHEY, CDR2 SVGEGT. Trimming stripped 6 bases from V and 2 bases from J, with 11 bases between. CDR3 protein: CASRKDIPYEQYF. The CDR3 DNA is TGTGCCAGCAGAAAGGACATCCCCTACGAGCAGTACTTC.